These 23 T cell receptor beta chains were all obtained from the same sample, sequenced in a study of PD-L1 blockade in urothelial cancer. The data were produced by immunoSEQ multiplex PCR, yet TCRdb's version contains in-frame clones alone and is incomplete. The sample lists tens of thousands of clones, around 90% seen once, with roughly 5.2% in the top ten. The sequenced sample was PBMCs, obtained around atezolizumab (anti-PD-L1) treatment. These receptors were obtained from a woman in her seventies with urothelial cancer.

The chain recombines TRBV6-1 with TRBJ2-7; 7 bases line up with TRBD1. The V and J ends lost 7 bases and 3 bases, in that order; junction bases with no gene match: 9. Looked up from germline, CDR1 is MNHNS and CDR2 is SASEGT. There are 14 residues in the CDR3. The chain's CDR3 is CASTRQGPSYEQYF. DNA of the CDR3: TGTGCCAGCACTCGACAGGGACCAAGCTACGAGCAGTACTTC.

The rearrangement uses TRBV9 and TRBJ1-3, with D maybe TRBD1 (6 bases). V lost 3 bases and J lost 0, with 16 bases in between. Germline CDR1 SGDLS, CDR2 YYNGEE. The length of the CDR3 is 17 residues. The CDR3 DNA reads TGTGCCAGCAGCGCCGTTTCGGGACAAACCTCTGGAAACACCATATATTTT. This sequence encodes CASSAVSGQTSGNTIYF.

The table lists this clone with a count of one. J is TRBJ1-1 and V is TRBV7-9, with a weak D call TRBD1 (5 bases). Trimming cost V 1 base and J 3 bases, with 9 bases left between them. Germline V gene lookup returns CDR1 SEHNR and CDR2 FQNEAQ (reference sequence). There are 14 residues in the CDR3. The CDR3 DNA reads TGTGCCAGCAGCTTAGAGACAGAGTACACTGAAGCTTTCTTT. Protein sequence: CASSLETEYTEAFF.

The J gene is TRBJ2-7, the V gene TRBV5-1; D is ambiguous. V lost 7 bases and J lost 4, with 12 bases in between. Germline V gene sequence: CDR1 SGHRS, CDR2 YFSETQ. The CDR3 covers 12 residues. In nucleotides, the CDR3 is TGCGCCAGCTATATGGTGAGGTACGAGCAGTACTTC. This codes for CASYMVRYEQYF. Variable domain in full (rest from reference TRBV5-1 and TRBJ2-7): KAGVTQTPRYLIKTRGQQVTLSCSPISGHRSVSWYQQTPGQGLQFLFEYFSETQRNKGNFPGRFSGRQFSNSRSEMNVSTLELGDSALYLCASYMVRYEQYFGPGTRLTVT.

The chain carries TRBV6-5 and TRBJ2-7, with 8 bases that match TRBD2. The V gene's germline CDR1 is MNHEY and CDR2 SVGAGI. V was clipped by 2 bases and J by 10 bases; unmatched bases: 10. CDR3 length: 14 residues. The CDR3 DNA follows: TGTGCCAGCAGTTACAATGGGGAGCGGGGGCCCCAGTACTTC. Amino acids: CASSYNGERGPQYF.

The chain is built from TRBV7-8 and TRBJ2-2, with 8 bases aligning to TRBD1. This CDR3 spans 17 amino acids. V was clipped by 4 bases and J by 4 bases; unmatched bases: 11. The germline V gene encodes CDR1 SGHVS and CDR2 FQNEAQ. CDR3 sequence (DNA): TGTGCCAGCAGCTACCCTCGGACAGGGAGGACCACCGGGGAGCTGTTTTTT. Protein: CASSYPRTGRTTGELFF.

This clone turned up a few times. The gene calls are TRBV11-3 and TRBJ2-7; 9 bases are a match to TRBD1. CDR1 and CDR2 (germline): SGHNT, YENEEA. V lost 6 bases to trimming and J lost 2 bases; unmatched junction nucleotides: 5. The CDR3 sequence is 14 residues long. CDR3 in DNA: TGTGCCAGCAGTACCGGGACAGGGACCTACGAGCAGTACTTC. Amino acids: CASSTGTGTYEQYF.

V usage is TRBV7-8 and J usage is TRBJ1-1; D is perhaps TRBD1 (6 bases). Trimming stripped 1 base from V and 5 bases from J, with 11 bases between. Germline values: CDR1 SGHVS, CDR2 FQNEAQ. The CDR3 covers 14 residues. CDR3 residues: CASSLVGQGTEAFF. The CDR3 nucleotides read TGTGCCAGCAGCTTAGTGGGACAAGGAACTGAAGCTTTCTTT.

The chain combines TRBV18 with TRBJ2-3, with 7 bases fitting TRBD1. The CDR3 totals 15 residues. The junction had 5 bases not matched to a gene; V was cut back by 4 bases and J by 1 base. The germline gives CDR1 KGHSH, CDR2 LQKENI. This CDR3 reads CASSQTGLGTDTQYF. DNA for the CDR3: TGTGCCAGCTCACAGACAGGGCTGGGCACAGATACGCAGTATTTT.

This chain joins TRBV7-2 and TRBJ2-5; D is possibly TRBD1 (6 bases). CDR1 and CDR2 from the germline V gene are SGHTA and FQGNSA. The CDR3 sequence is 15 residues long. Trimming pared 2 bases from V and 1 base from J, leaving 11 bases between. CDR3 protein: CASSLNRVVQETQYF. Here the CDR3 DNA reads TGTGCCAGCAGCTTAAACAGGGTGGTCCAAGAGACCCAGTACTTC.

The chain uses TRBV5-4 and TRBJ2-1; 7 nucleotides align to TRBD2. With 4 bases clipped from V and 5 bases from J, the junction kept 15 bases outside the gene matches. The CDR3 has 17 amino acids. Germline lookup yields CDR1 SGHNT and CDR2 YYREEE (reference sequence). CDR3 DNA sequence: TGTGCCAGCAGCCGTTTCACACCGGCGGGGGTGAACAATGAGCAGTTCTTC. The encoded protein is CASSRFTPAGVNNEQFF.

The rearrangement uses TRBV5-1 and TRBJ2-1, with 7 bases matching TRBD1. There are 15 residues in the CDR3. Germline loops: CDR1 SGHRS, CDR2 YFSETQ. With 4 bases clipped from V and 0 bases from J, the junction kept 4 bases outside the gene matches. As DNA, the CDR3 is TGCGCCAGCAGCCCCCAGGGGGACTCCTACAATGAGCAGTTCTTC. This encodes CASSPQGDSYNEQFF. The whole variable domain, filled in from reference TRBV5-1 and TRBJ2-1, reads KAGVTQTPRYLIKTRGQQVTLSCSPISGHRSVSWYQQTPGQGLQFLFEYFSETQRNKGNFPGRFSGRQFSNSRSEMNVSTLELGDSALYLCASSPQGDSYNEQFFGPGTRLTVL.

The chain uses TRBV28 and TRBJ1-4, with 7 nucleotides matching TRBD1. Germline V CDR1 and CDR2: MDHEN, SYDVKM. CDR3 length equals 13 residues. With V trimmed by 10 bases and J by 5 bases, 7 bases remained unmatched. In DNA form, the CDR3 reads TGTGCCATAACAGACAGGGCCAATGAAAAACTGTTTTTT. It specifies CAITDRANEKLFF.

The CDR3 DNA follows: TGCGCCAGCAGCTTGGCAAGGGGATCTAACTATGGCTACACCTTC. This translates into CASSLARGSNYGYTF. The chain recombines TRBV5-1 with TRBJ1-2, with D possibly matching TRBD1 (5 bases). Germline V gives CDR1 SGHRS, CDR2 YFSETQ. This CDR3 comprises 15 residues. V shed 0 bases and J shed 0 bases, with 9 bases lying between them. The full variable domain, its missing parts supplied by reference TRBV5-1 and TRBJ1-2, is KAGVTQTPRYLIKTRGQQVTLSCSPISGHRSVSWYQQTPGQGLQFLFEYFSETQRNKGNFPGRFSGRQFSNSRSEMNVSTLELGDSALYLCASSLARGSNYGYTFGSGTRLTVV.

The count of this clone is one. The chain is built from TRBV29-1 and TRBJ2-1, with TRBD2 as a possible D gene (6 bases). The ends were cut back, 4 bases at V and 7 bases at J, with 20 bases in the middle. CDR3 length: 15 residues. Germline V gene lookup returns CDR1 SQVTM and CDR2 ANQGSEA. CDR3 DNA: TGCAGCGTTGTTTCGGGGACTGGGGTATGGAATGAGCAGTTCTTC. Protein: CSVVSGTGVWNEQFF.

J is TRBJ1-3 and V is TRBV28; 7 bases align to TRBD1. Germline assignment: CDR1 MDHEN and CDR2 SYDVKM. V lost 1 base and J lost 2; bases outside the gene matches: 8. The CDR3 totals 17 residues. In DNA form, the CDR3 reads TGTGCCAGCAGTTTATTCTCCGAAACAGGGGCTGGAAACACCATATATTTT. This translates into CASSLFSETGAGNTIYF.

This chain links TRBV27 with TRBJ2-7, with D maybe TRBD1 (6 bases). Germline-derived CDR1 and CDR2 are MNHEY and SMNVEV (reference sequence). The CDR3 consists of 18 residues. V lost 4 bases and J 7 bases, leaving 29 bases between the germline ends. DNA of the CDR3: TGTGCCAGCAGTTCGTCCTCGGCAGGGGTCCTTCCAGGGGATGAGCAGTACTTC. Translating gives CASSSSSAGVLPGDEQYF.

V usage is TRBV9 and J usage is TRBJ1-2; 8 positions match TRBD1. Per the germline V gene, CDR1 is SGDLS and CDR2 is YYNGEE. The V segment lost 4 bases and the J segment 6 bases; nucleotides outside the gene matches: 11. The CDR3 is 15 amino acids. The CDR3 region is CASSRGRQGSDGYTF. In DNA form, the CDR3 reads TGTGCCAGCAGCAGAGGACGACAGGGGAGTGATGGCTACACCTTC.

The chain is built from TRBV11-2 and TRBJ2-4; 8 bases align to TRBD1. V shed 5 bases and J 8 bases; nucleotides not matched to a gene: 2. Germline CDR1 SGHAT, CDR2 FQNNGV. The CDR3 spans 12 residues. This CDR3 reads CASSTTGDIQYF. The CDR3, as DNA: TGTGCCAGCAGCACGACAGGGGACATTCAGTACTTC.

The chain couples TRBV5-6 to TRBJ2-3, with 11 bases identical to TRBD2. The V gene end was trimmed by 6 bases and the J gene end by 2 bases; junction bases not matched to a gene: 8. The germline gives CDR1 SGHDT, CDR2 YYEEEE. The CDR3 length is 16 residues. The CDR3 nucleotides are TGTGCCAGCACCTATTCGACTAGCGGGAACACAGATACGCAGTATTTT. Encoded protein: CASTYSTSGNTDTQYF.

The chain is built from TRBV5-1 and TRBJ2-7, with D possibly TRBD1 on 5 matching bases. In germline, CDR1 is SGHRS, CDR2 YFSETQ. V was cut by 0 bases and J by 11 bases, with 21 bases left in between. The CDR3 runs 15 residues. The CDR3 DNA is TGCGCCAGCAGCTTGGATGCCCCGCCAGCAGGGATAAAGTACTTC. Protein sequence: CASSLDAPPAGIKYF.

The chain joins TRBV10-1 to TRBJ1-2; 7 positions agree with TRBD1. V was pared by 7 bases and J by 0 bases, with 5 bases of the junction left unmatched. CDR1 is WNHNN and CDR2 is SYGVQD in the germline V gene (reference sequence). This CDR3 has 14 amino acids. The CDR3 reads CASKRDRSNYGYTF. The CDR3 DNA reads as TGCGCCAGCAAACGGGACAGATCTAACTATGGCTACACCTTC.

V usage is TRBV28 and J usage is TRBJ2-7; D remains ambiguous. Trimming stripped 3 bases from V and 0 bases from J, with 9 bases between. This CDR3 contains 14 residues. Per germline, CDR1 MDHEN and CDR2 SYDVKM. The CDR3: CASSFAGISYEQYF. The CDR3, as DNA: TGTGCCAGCAGTTTCGCAGGTATCTCCTACGAGCAGTACTTC.